The 25 T cell receptor beta chains reported below all come from one sample, sequenced in a study of neurological immune-mediated disorders. In TCRdb, the 5' RACE reads were re-called with MiXCR into one record per CDR3 protein. The sample lists roughly 30,000 distinct CDR3 sequences, less than 6% occurring once. The source material was CD4+ T cells from blood. Receptors were obtained from a woman between 50 and 59 years old in good health.

This chain joins TRBV6-5 and TRBJ2-1; D gene ambiguous. Germline CDR1 MNHEY, CDR2 SVGAGI. CDR3 size: 13 residues. The germline V and J ends were trimmed by 2 bases and 8 bases, with 10 bases remaining between them. CDR3 protein: CASSYKPPDEQFF. CDR3 coding DNA: TGTGCCAGCAGTTACAAGCCACCGGATGAGCAGTTCTTC.

This clonotype came up many times. The rearrangement uses TRBV6-2 or TRBV6-3 and TRBJ2-6; D gene ambiguous. From germline, CDR1 is MNHEY and CDR2 SVGEGT. The V and J ends lost 8 bases and 1 base respectively, with 3 bases between them. The CDR3 has 12 residues. CDR3 region: CASFSGANVLTF. CDR3 in DNA: TGTGCCAGCTTTTCTGGGGCCAACGTCCTGACTTTC.

This clonotype was detected ten times or more. The rearrangement joins TRBV29-1 to TRBJ1-5; TRBD1 is a possible D gene (6 bases). V dropped 6 bases and J dropped 3 bases, with 12 bases sitting between them. The CDR3 spans 13 residues. CDR1 is SQVTM, CDR2 ANQGSEA, per germline. The CDR3, as DNA: TGCAGCGTCAGCGGACAGTTCAATCAGCCCCAGCATTTT. It codes for CSVSGQFNQPQHF.

This clonotype has a count of ten or more. V is TRBV20-1 and J is TRBJ1-1; no clear D. The CDR3 consists of 13 residues. V lost 3 bases and J 7 bases, leaving 15 bases between the germline ends. Germline CDR1 DFQATT, CDR2 SNEGSKA (reference sequence). In nucleotides, the CDR3 is TGCAGTGCTAGTCTCGTGGGCGGGAATGAAGCTTTCTTT. Translation gives CSASLVGGNEAFF.

In its sample, this clonotype was seen many times. This chain joins TRBV18 and TRBJ2-3, with a weak D call TRBD2 (5 bases). The CDR3 consists of 13 residues. V lost 2 bases to trimming and J lost 5 bases, with 8 bases between them. Germline loops: CDR1 KGHSH, CDR2 LQKENI. CDR3 residues: CASSPEGKDTQYF. The CDR3 nucleotides are TGTGCCAGCTCACCAGAGGGTAAAGATACGCAGTATTTT.

This clonotype is labeled medium-sized (0.01 to 0.1%). The rearrangement joins TRBV29-1 to TRBJ2-7; a possible D gene is TRBD1 (6 bases). V was shortened by 4 bases and J by 2 bases, with 9 bases between the two germline ends. Germline CDR1 is SQVTM and CDR2 is ANQGSEA. The CDR3 contains 12 residues. The CDR3 DNA sequence: TGCAGCGTTGCCGACAGGACCTACGAGCAGTACTTC. This translates into CSVADRTYEQYF.

This clonotype was counted many times. The gene calls are TRBV5-1 and TRBJ1-1; D may be TRBD1 (5 bases). Trimming took 7 bases from V and 1 from J, leaving 11 bases between them. The CDR3 covers 13 residues. From germline, CDR1 is SGHRS and CDR2 YFSETQ. The CDR3 DNA sequence: TGCGCCAGCCGACTGCAGGGGAACACTGAAGCTTTCTTT. The encoded protein is CASRLQGNTEAFF.

Many counts were recorded for this clonotype. The rearrangement links TRBV20-1 to TRBJ2-1, with unresolved D. V was cut by 6 bases and J by 8 bases, with 8 bases left in between. This CDR3 spans 10 amino acids. Germline assignment: CDR1 DFQATT and CDR2 SNEGSKA (reference sequence). For the CDR3, the DNA is TGCAGTGCAACCCCTCATGAGCAGTTCTTC. It translates to CSATPHEQFF.

Many counts were recorded for this clonotype. The chain employs TRBV5-5 and TRBJ1-1; tentatively, D is TRBD1 (6 bases). V lost 4 bases, J lost 5 bases, and 18 bases lay in between. The CDR3 has 15 residues. Per germline, CDR1 SGHKS and CDR2 YYEKEE (reference sequence). The CDR3 is CASSPGQPKGTEAFF. In DNA, the CDR3 is TGTGCCAGCAGCCCAGGACAGCCAAAGGGGACTGAAGCTTTCTTT.

In its sample, this clonotype was seen many times. The J gene is TRBJ2-1, the V gene TRBV28; 9 bases map to TRBD2. With 2 bases clipped from V and 4 bases from J, the junction kept 6 bases outside the gene matches. Germline V CDR1 and CDR2: MDHEN, SYDVKM. This CDR3 contains 16 residues. The CDR3 coding sequence is TGTGCCAGCAGTTTAGGGGGACTAGCCCTTTACAATGAGCAGTTCTTC. The encoded protein is CASSLGGLALYNEQFF.

In its sample, this clonotype was seen many times. This chain uses TRBV5-1 with TRBJ1-5; D is uncertain. The V gene's germline CDR1 is SGHRS and CDR2 YFSETQ. Trimming removed 2 bases at V and 6 bases at J, with 9 bases between. The CDR3 spans 13 residues. In DNA, the CDR3 is TGCGCCAGCAGCTTTGCGGGGTCTCAGCCCCAGCATTTT. Amino acids: CASSFAGSQPQHF.

Ten or more counts support this clonotype. V gene TRBV5-1 combines with J gene TRBJ1-1; 9 bases line up with TRBD1. Germline-derived CDR1 and CDR2 are SGHRS and YFSETQ. The CDR3 spans 17 residues. V lost 0 bases, J lost 6 bases, and 12 bases stayed unmatched. DNA of the CDR3: TGCGCCAGCAGCTTGGGGGGACAGGGAAAGTTTATATCTGAAGCTTTCTTT. Amino acid sequence: CASSLGGQGKFISEAFF. Drawing the rest from reference TRBV5-1 and TRBJ1-1, the complete variable domain is KAGVTQTPRYLIKTRGQQVTLSCSPISGHRSVSWYQQTPGQGLQFLFEYFSETQRNKGNFPGRFSGRQFSNSRSEMNVSTLELGDSALYLCASSLGGQGKFISEAFFGQGTRLTVV.

The sample holds many counts of this clonotype. J is TRBJ2-7 and V is TRBV28; 7 positions match TRBD1. CDR3 length equals 15 residues. The trim removed 8 bases at V and 0 bases at J, leaving 10 bases unmatched. Per the germline V gene, CDR1 is MDHEN and CDR2 is SYDVKM. The DNA of the CDR3 is TGTGCCAGCGGGATGGGACAGTTTAGCTCCTACGAGCAGTACTTC. Its translation: CASGMGQFSSYEQYF. Full variable domain (rest looked up from reference TRBV28 and TRBJ2-7): DVKVTQSSRYLVKRTGEKVFLECVQDMDHENMFWYRQDPGLGLRLIYFSYDVKMKEKGDIPEGYSVSREKKERFSLILESASTNQTSMYLCASGMGQFSSYEQYFGPGTRLTVT.

This clonotype has ten or more counts. The CDR3 region is CASSQDDRGRQSSYGYTF. CDR3 nucleotides: TGTGCCAGCAGCCAAGATGACAGGGGGCGCCAATCCAGCTATGGCTACACCTTC. The gene calls are TRBV3-1 and TRBJ1-2, with 10 bases matching TRBD1. Trimming at V came to 0 bases and at J to 4 bases, leaving 11 bases not matched to a gene. Per germline, CDR1 LGHDT and CDR2 YNNKEL (reference sequence). The CDR3 has 18 amino acids. The variable domain in full, completed from reference TRBV3-1 and TRBJ1-2, reads DTAVSQTPKYLVTQMGNDKSIKCEQNLGHDTMYWYKQDSKKFLKIMFSYNNKELIINETVPNRFSPKSPDKAHLNLHINSLELGDSAVYFCASSQDDRGRQSSYGYTFGSGTRLTVV.

There are many counts of this clonotype. The chain carries TRBV12-3 or TRBV12-4 and TRBJ1-2; no firm D call. Trimming shortened V by 7 bases and J by 0 bases, and 15 bases separated the two germline ends. The CDR3 runs to 15 residues. DNA for the CDR3: TGTGCCAGCACCTTACTGACAAGGTCTAACTATGGCTACACCTTC. It codes for CASTLLTRSNYGYTF.

This clonotype came up many times. This chain joins TRBV18 and TRBJ1-1; D is undetermined. V was pared by 1 base and J by 0 bases, with 9 bases between. Germline-derived CDR1 and CDR2 are KGHSH and LQKENI. CDR3 length: 15 residues. CDR3: CASSPQALVNTEAFF. For the CDR3, the DNA is TGTGCCAGCTCACCACAGGCCCTCGTGAACACTGAAGCTTTCTTT.

Sample share makes this clonotype medium-sized. V and J are TRBV24-1 and TRBJ1-5; D perhaps matches TRBD1 (5 bases). The CDR3 totals 14 residues. V was cut by 5 bases and J by 7 bases, with 14 bases left in between. The germline V gene has CDR1 KGHDR and CDR2 SFDVKD. The CDR3, as DNA: TGTGCCACCAGTGCGTCCAGGGAAGGCCAGCCCCAGCATTTT. This translates into CATSASREGQPQHF.

The sample holds many counts of this clonotype. The CDR3 loop is CASSPEGGVGGQPQHF. As DNA, the CDR3 is TGTGCCAGCAGCCCCGAGGGGGGGGTGGGGGGACAGCCCCAGCATTTT. V is TRBV7-8 and J is TRBJ1-5, with a weak D call TRBD1 (6 bases). The germline CDR1 and CDR2 sequences are SGHVS and FQNEAQ. Trimming removed 5 bases at V and 7 bases at J, with 21 bases between. The CDR3 has 16 residues.

This clonotype was seen more than once but under ten times. The J gene is TRBJ2-4, the V gene TRBV28, with D uncertain. The V gene lost 5 bases and the J gene lost 6 bases, with 17 bases spanning the gap. The CDR3 length is 15 residues. Germline values: CDR1 MDHEN, CDR2 SYDVKM. In DNA form, the CDR3 reads TGTGCCAGCAGTCCCGCCCCGGTGTCAGGAAACATTCAGTACTTC. Amino acid sequence: CASSPAPVSGNIQYF.

This clonotype showed up many times. CDR3 bases: TGTGCCAGCAGCTTGGATCCAGGAGCCTACGAGCAGTACTTC. It translates to CASSLDPGAYEQYF. The genes are TRBV5-6 and TRBJ2-7; D is undetermined. Germline loops: CDR1 SGHDT, CDR2 YYEEEE. The CDR3 totals 14 residues. Trimming stripped 0 bases from V and 2 bases from J, with 9 bases between.

This clonotype was seen at least ten times. The chain is built from TRBV29-1 and TRBJ2-7; TRBD1 agrees at 7 bases. V gave up 4 bases and J gave up 1 base; unmatched junction bases: 13. Germline values: CDR1 SQVTM, CDR2 ANQGSEA. The CDR3 runs to 16 residues. The DNA of the CDR3 is TGCAGCGTTGGGCTGGGTGGGAACAGGGGTTCCTACGAGCAGTACTTC. Its protein is CSVGLGGNRGSYEQYF.

This clonotype was seen ten or more times. This rearrangement joins TRBV27 to TRBJ2-3, with D possibly being TRBD2 (5 bases). The CDR3 consists of 15 residues. The V and J ends lost 2 bases and 2 bases respectively, with 11 bases between them. Germline V gives CDR1 MNHEY, CDR2 SMNVEV (reference sequence). The CDR3 nucleotides are TGTGCCAGCAGTTTAAGGCGGCGGGCCACAGATACGCAGTATTTT. It codes for CASSLRRRATDTQYF.

This clonotype occurred many times. The chain has TRBV6-1 and TRBJ2-5; no clear D gene. The germline gives CDR1 MNHNS, CDR2 SASEGT. Trimming shortened V by 1 base and J by 4 bases, and 4 bases separated the two germline ends. The CDR3 has 12 residues. The CDR3 nucleotides are TGTGCCAGCAGTGAAGTGATAGAGACCCAGTACTTC. Protein sequence: CASSEVIETQYF.

This clonotype was observed at least ten times. The chain combines TRBV5-6 with TRBJ2-3, with unresolved D. This CDR3 contains 15 residues. Between the trimmed V and J ends, which lost 0 bases and 0 bases, there was a span of 8 bases. CDR1 and CDR2 from the germline V gene are SGHDT and YYEEEE. The CDR3 is CASSLGSFSTDTQYF. Here the CDR3 DNA reads TGTGCCAGCAGCTTGGGGTCGTTTAGCACAGATACGCAGTATTTT.

This clonotype was picked up many times. The chain is built from TRBV30 and TRBJ2-7; possibly TRBD2 for D (6 bases). The V end was cut by 2 bases, the J end by 0 bases, with 17 bases between. The length of the CDR3 is 16 residues. Germline loops: CDR1 GTSNPN, CDR2 SVGIG (reference sequence). CDR3 in DNA: TGTGCCTGGAGTATAAACCCCGGGACTGCCTCCTACGAGCAGTACTTC. It specifies CAWSINPGTASYEQYF. Variable domain in full (rest from reference TRBV30 and TRBJ2-7): SQTIHQWPATLVQPVGSPLSLECTVEGTSNPNLYWYRQAAGRGLQLLFYSVGIGQISSEVPQNLSASRPQDRQFILSSKKLLLSDSGFYLCAWSINPGTASYEQYFGPGTRLTVT.